Reported below is one T cell receptor (beta chain). Its antigen is unknown. Base qualities are missing; no much larger clone stands one base away. The sample is drawn from a study of blood T cell repertoires in COVID-19 (dated by TCRdb to 2019 to 2021). The study in broad terms: Samples covering the acute and convalescent phases of COVID-19 were provided by collaborators in the United States, Italy and Spain. HLA class I and class II types, where available, came from metadata supplied by the sample provider rather than from assay-based typing. The sample metadata nearly always contained a de-identified subject ID, COVID-19 status, age in years and sex. The prospective study material was composed of cDNA or gDNA derived from T cells, B-cell-depleted T cells, or PBMCs. Deeply sampled blood TCRbeta repertoires from subjects exposed to, actively infected with, or recovered from COVID-19 were included in the dataset. Samples came from the ongoing ImmuneRACE study (first 160 participants) plus 1,254 subjects from 6 global collaborators. A freely available public database, intended as a resource for researchers studying the immune response to SARS-CoV-2, is where the repertoires were released. What the research found in general, with its limitations: The amount of clinical and demographic metadata varied by source and participant and was provided uncurated.

Participants in the prospective study were enrolled through a virtual design, were aged roughly 18 to 90 years, and lived in 24 United States geographic areas. In the prospective study, participants were assigned to cohorts based on the clinical history participants reported in a screening survey and a study questionnaire. ImmuneRACE Cohort 3 recovered participants were defined by two consecutive negative NP/OP PCR tests, healthcare professional clearance, or symptom resolution. In the prospective study, mobile phlebotomists collected whole blood, serum and a nasopharyngeal or oropharyngeal swab from each participant. Over a 2-month period, participants in the prospective study had the option of providing additional blood draws and questionnaires. Before DNA extraction, prospective study blood samples were shipped either frozen or at room temperature. Cut back by 7 bases and 5 bases, the V and J ends lie 17 bases apart. The germline V gene supplies CDR1 MDHEN and CDR2 SYDVKM. The CDR3, from cysteine to phenylalanine, totals 14 residues. The kept DNA is CDR3 alone, 42 bases in frame from the first base.

The immunoSEQ Assay, a bias-controlled multiplex PCR, was used to amplify TCRbeta CDR3 regions from genomic DNA. In the paper's pipeline: Within the assay, amplification of reference gene primers was used to estimate how many nucleated cells each sample contained. To quantify the absolute abundance of each unique TCRbeta CDR3 rearrangement, sequence reads were collapsed and filtered. Productive Simpson clonality was computed per sample as the square root of Simpson's diversity index over productive rearrangements. What TCRdb holds here is the immuneACCESS table cut down to in-frame rearrangements. Part of the clones is not present; checked against another copy, under half of the missing clones reflect an unresolved V gene, and the others are unexplained. D and trimming were read from the DNA, whereas the V and J calls and clone size are those reported in that table. The sample table shows around 250,000 clones, and approximately 82% are seen once. 15% of the sample is taken by the ten largest.

The sequence links TRBV28 to TRBJ1-1; TRBD1 is a possible D gene, resting on 5 matching bases. The clonotype originates from a middle-aged man who had recovered from COVID-19. Material for sequencing was PBMCs or T cells enriched from blood (not recorded which). The DNA is TGTGCCAGCATTTCTGTGGGGCGCAGTACTGAAGCTTTCTTT. Translated, this is CASISVGRSTEAFF.